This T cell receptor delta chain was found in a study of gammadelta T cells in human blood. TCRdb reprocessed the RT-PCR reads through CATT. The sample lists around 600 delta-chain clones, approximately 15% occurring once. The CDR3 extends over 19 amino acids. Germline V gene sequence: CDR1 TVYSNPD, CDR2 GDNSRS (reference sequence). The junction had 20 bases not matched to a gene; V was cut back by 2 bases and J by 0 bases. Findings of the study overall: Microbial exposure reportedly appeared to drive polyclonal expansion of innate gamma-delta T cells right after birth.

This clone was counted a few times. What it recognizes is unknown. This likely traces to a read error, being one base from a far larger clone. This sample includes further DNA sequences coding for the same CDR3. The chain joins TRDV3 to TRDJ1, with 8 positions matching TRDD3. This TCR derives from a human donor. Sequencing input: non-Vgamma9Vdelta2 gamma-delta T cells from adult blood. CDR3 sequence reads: CAFCFPPLYWGPYTDKLIF. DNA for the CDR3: TGTGCCTTTTGTTTCCCCCCCCTCTACTGGGGGCCGTACACCGATAAACTCATCTTT.